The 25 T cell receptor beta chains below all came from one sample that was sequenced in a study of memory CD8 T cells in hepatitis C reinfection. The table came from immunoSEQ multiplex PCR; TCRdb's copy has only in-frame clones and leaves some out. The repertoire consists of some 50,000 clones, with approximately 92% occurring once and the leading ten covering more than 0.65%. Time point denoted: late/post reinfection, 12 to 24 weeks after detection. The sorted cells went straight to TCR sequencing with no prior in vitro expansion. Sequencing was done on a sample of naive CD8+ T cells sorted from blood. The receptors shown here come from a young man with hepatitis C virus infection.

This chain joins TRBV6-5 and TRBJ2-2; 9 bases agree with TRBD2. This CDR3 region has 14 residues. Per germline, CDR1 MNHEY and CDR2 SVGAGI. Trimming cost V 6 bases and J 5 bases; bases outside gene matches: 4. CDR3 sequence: CASRNSGRTGELFF. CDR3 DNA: TGTGCCAGCAGGAATAGCGGGAGAACCGGGGAGCTGTTTTTT.

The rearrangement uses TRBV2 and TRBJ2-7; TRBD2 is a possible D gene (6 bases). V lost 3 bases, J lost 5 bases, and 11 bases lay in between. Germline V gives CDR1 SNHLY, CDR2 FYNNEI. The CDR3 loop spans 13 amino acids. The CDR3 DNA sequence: TGTGCCAGCAGTGACGGGACTCCCCACGAGCAGTACTTC. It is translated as CASSDGTPHEQYF.

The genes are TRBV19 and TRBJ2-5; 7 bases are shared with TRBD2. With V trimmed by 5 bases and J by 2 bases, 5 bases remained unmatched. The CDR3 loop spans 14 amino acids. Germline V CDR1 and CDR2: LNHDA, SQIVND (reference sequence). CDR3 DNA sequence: TGTGCCAGTAGTCAACTAGCGACTCAAGAGACCCAGTACTTC. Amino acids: CASSQLATQETQYF.

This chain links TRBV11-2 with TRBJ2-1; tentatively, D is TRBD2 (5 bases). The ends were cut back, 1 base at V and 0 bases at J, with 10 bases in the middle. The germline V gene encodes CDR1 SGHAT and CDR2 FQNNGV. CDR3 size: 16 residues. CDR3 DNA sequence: TGTGCCAGCAGCTTAGTGATGGACTCCTCCTACAATGAGCAGTTCTTC. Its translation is CASSLVMDSSYNEQFF.

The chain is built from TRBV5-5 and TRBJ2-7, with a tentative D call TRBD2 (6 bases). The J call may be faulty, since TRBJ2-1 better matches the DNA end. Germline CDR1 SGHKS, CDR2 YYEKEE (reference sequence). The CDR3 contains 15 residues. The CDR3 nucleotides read TGTGCCAGCGAACCTTCCCCGGGGGACTCTAATGAGCAGTTCTTC. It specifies CASEPSPGDSNEQFF.

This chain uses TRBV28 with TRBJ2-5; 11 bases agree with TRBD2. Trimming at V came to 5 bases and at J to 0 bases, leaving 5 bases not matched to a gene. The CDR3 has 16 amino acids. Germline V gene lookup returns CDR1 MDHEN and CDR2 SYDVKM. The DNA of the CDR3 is TGTGCCAGCAGTGCCCCGGGACTAGCGGACCAAGAGACCCAGTACTTC. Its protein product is CASSAPGLADQETQYF.

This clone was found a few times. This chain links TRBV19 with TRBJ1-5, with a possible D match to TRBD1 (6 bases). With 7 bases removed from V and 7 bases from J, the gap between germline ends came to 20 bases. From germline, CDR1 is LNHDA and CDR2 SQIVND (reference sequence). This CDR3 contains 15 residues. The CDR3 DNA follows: TGTGCCAGTACCCCGAACGGGGGGGCGGGCCAGCCCCAGCATTTT. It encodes CASTPNGGAGQPQHF.

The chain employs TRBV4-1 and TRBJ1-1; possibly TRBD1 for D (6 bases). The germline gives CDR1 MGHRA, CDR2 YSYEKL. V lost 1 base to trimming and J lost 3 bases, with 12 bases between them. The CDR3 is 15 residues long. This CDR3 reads CASSQVQGPYTEAFF. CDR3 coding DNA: TGCGCCAGCAGCCAAGTACAGGGCCCTTACACTGAAGCTTTCTTT.

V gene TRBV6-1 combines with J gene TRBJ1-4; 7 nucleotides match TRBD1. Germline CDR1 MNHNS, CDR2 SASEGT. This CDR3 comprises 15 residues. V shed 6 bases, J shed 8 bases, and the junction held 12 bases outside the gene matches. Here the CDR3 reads CASSHGQAANEKLFF. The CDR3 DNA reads TGTGCCAGCAGCCACGGACAGGCAGCAAACGAAAAACTGTTTTTT.

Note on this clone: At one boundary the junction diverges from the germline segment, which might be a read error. The CDR3 is CASSRGLSHERYF. The CDR3 coding sequence is TGCGCCAGCAGCCGAGGACTCAGTCACGAGCGGTACTTC. This chain links TRBV4-1 with TRBJ2-7, with D possibly TRBD2 on 5 matching bases. Germline V CDR1 and CDR2: MGHRA, YSYEKL. The CDR3 runs to 13 residues.

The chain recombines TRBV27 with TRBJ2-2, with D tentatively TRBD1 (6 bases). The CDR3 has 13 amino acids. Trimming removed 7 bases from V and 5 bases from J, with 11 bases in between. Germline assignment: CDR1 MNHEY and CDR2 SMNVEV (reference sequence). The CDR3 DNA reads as TGTGCCAGCACCAGGGGCGAAACCGGGGAGCTGTTTTTT. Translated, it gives CASTRGETGELFF.

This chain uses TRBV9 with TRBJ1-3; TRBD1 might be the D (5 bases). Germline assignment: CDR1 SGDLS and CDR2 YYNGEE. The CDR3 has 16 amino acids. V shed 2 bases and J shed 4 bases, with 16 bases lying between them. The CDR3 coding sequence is TGTGCCAGCAGCGTTGGCCGGGGGGGGATAGGAAACACCATATATTTT. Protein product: CASSVGRGGIGNTIYF.

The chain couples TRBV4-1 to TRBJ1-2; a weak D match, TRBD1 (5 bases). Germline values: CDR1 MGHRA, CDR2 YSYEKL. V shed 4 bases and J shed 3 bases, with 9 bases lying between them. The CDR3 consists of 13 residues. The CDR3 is CASSPGGDYGYTF. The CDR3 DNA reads TGCGCCAGCAGCCCCGGAGGGGACTATGGCTACACCTTC.

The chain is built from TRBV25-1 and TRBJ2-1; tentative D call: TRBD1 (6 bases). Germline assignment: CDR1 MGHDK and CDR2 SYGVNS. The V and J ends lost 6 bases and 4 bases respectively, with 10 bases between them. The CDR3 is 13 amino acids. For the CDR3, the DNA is TGTGCCAGCAGCCCGGGACATTACAATGAGCAGTTCTTC. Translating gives CASSPGHYNEQFF.

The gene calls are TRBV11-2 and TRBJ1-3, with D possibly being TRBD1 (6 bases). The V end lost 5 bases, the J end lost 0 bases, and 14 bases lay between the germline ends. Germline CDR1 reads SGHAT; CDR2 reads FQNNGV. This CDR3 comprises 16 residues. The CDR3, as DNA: TGTGCCAGCAGCCGGAGGACAGCGAGCTCTGGAAACACCATATATTTT. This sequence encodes CASSRRTASSGNTIYF.

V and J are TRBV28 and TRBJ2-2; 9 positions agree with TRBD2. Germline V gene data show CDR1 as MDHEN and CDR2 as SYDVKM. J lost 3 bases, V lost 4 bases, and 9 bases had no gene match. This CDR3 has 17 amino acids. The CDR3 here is CASSSYAGGPHTGELFF. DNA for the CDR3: TGTGCCAGCAGTTCTTACGCGGGAGGGCCCCACACCGGGGAGCTGTTTTTT.

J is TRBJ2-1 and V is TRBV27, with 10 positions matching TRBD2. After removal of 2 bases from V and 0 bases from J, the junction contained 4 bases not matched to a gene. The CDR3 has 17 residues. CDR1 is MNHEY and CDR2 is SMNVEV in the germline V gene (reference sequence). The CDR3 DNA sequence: TGTGCCAGCAGTTTAGGGGCTAGCGGGAGCTCCTACAATGAGCAGTTCTTC. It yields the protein CASSLGASGSSYNEQFF.

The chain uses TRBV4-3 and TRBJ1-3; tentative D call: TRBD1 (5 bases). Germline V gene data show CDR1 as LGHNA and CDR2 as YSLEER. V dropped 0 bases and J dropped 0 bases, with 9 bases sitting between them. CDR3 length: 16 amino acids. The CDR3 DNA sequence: TGCGCCAGCAGCCAAGATCAGGGATACTCTGGAAACACCATATATTTT. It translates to CASSQDQGYSGNTIYF.

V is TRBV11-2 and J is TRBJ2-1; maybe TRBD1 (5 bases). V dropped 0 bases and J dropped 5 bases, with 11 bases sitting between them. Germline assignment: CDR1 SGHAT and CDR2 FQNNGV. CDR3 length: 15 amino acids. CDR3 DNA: TGTGCCAGCAGCTTAGATCCTGGGGCCAACAATGAGCAGTTCTTC. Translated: CASSLDPGANNEQFF.

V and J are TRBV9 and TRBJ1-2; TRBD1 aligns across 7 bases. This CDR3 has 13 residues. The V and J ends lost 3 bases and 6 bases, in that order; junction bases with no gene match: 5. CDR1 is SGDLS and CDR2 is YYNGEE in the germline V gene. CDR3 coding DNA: TGTGCCAGCAGCGCCGGACAGGTTGATGGCTACACCTTC. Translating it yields CASSAGQVDGYTF.

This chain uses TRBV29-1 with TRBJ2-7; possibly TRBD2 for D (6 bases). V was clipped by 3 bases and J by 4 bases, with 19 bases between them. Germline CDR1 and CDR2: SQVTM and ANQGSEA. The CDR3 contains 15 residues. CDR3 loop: CSVERLANRGYEQYF. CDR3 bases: TGCAGCGTTGAGCGGCTAGCGAATAGGGGATACGAGCAGTACTTC.

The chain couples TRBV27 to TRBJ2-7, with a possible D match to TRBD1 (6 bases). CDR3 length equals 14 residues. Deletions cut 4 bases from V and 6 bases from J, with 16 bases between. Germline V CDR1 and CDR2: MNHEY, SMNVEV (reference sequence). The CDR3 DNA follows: TGTGCCAGCAGTTGGGGAACAGGGTCGGGCGAGCAGTACTTC. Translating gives CASSWGTGSGEQYF.

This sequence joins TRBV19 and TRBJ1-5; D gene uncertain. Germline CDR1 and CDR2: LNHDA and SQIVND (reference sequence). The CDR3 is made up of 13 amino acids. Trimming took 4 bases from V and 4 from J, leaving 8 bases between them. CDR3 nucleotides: TGTGCCAGTAGTAATTACGGTAATCAGCCCCAGCATTTT. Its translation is CASSNYGNQPQHF.

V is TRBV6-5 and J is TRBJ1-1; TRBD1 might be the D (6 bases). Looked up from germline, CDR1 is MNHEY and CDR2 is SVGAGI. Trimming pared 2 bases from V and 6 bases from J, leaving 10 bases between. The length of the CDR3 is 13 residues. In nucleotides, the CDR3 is TGTGCCAGCAGTTACGGGGACAAACCTGAAGCTTTCTTT. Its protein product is CASSYGDKPEAFF.

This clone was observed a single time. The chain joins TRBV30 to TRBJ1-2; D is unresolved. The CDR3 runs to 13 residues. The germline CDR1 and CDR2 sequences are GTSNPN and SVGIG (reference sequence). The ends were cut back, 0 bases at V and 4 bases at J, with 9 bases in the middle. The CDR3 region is CAWSVEYSYGYTF. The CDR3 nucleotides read TGTGCCTGGAGTGTAGAGTACAGCTATGGCTACACCTTC.